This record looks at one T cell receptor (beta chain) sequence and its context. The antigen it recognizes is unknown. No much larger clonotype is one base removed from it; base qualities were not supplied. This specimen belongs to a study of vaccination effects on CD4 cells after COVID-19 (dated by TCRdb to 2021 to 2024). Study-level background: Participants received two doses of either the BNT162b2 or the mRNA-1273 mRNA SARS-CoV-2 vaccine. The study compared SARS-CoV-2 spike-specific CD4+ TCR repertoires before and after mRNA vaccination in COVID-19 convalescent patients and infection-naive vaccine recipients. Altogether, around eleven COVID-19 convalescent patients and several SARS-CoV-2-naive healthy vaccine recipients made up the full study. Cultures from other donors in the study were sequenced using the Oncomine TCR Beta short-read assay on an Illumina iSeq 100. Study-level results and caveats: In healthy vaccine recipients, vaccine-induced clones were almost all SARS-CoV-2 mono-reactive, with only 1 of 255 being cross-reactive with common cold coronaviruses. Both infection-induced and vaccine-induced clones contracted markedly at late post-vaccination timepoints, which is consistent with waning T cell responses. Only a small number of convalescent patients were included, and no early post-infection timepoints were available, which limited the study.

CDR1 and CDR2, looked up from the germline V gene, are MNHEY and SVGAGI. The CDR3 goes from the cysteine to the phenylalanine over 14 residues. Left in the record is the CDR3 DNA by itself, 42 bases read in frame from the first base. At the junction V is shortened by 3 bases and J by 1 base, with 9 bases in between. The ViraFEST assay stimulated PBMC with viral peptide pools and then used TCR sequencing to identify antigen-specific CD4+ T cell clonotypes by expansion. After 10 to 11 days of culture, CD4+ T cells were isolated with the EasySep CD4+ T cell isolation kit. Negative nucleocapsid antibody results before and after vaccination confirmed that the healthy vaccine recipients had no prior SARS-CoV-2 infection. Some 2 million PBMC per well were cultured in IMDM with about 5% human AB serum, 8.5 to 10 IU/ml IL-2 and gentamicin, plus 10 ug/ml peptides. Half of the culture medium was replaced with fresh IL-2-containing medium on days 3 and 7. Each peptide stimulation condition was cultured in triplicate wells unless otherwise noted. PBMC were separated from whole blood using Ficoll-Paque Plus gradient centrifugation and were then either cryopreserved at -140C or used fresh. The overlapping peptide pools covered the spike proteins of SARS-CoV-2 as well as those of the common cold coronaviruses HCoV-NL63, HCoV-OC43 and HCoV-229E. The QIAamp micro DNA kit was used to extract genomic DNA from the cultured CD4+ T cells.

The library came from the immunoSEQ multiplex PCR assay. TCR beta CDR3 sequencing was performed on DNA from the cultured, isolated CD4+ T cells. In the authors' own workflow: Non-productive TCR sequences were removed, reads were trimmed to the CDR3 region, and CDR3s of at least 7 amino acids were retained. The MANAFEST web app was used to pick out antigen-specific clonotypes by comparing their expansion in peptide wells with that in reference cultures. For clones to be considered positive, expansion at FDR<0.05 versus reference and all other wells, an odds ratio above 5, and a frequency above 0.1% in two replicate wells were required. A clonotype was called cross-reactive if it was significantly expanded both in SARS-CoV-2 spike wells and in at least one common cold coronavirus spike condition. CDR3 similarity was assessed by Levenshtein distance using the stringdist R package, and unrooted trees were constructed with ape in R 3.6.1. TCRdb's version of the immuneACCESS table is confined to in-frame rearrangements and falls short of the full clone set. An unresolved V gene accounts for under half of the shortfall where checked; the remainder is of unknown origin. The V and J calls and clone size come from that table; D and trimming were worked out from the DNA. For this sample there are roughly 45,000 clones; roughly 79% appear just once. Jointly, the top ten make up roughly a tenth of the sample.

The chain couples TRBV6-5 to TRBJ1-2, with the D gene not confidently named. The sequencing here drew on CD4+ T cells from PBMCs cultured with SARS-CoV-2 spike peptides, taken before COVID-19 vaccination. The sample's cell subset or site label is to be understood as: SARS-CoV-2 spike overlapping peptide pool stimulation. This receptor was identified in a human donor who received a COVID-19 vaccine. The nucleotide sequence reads TGTGCCAGCAGTTATCAAAGGGATAACTATGGCTACACCTTC. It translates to CASSYQRDNYGYTF.